Below are 21 T cell receptor beta chains sequenced from a single sample in a study of blood T cell repertoires in COVID-19. Clones were sequenced by immunoSEQ multiplex PCR, and TCRdb holds only the in-frame ones, with some missing. The sample lists roughly 230,000 clones, 70% to 85% occurring once. Sequenced: PBMCs or T cells enriched from blood (not recorded which). The source is a woman aged 55-69 years who had recovered from COVID-19.

The table lists this clone with a count of one. V usage is TRBV7-8 and J usage is TRBJ1-5; D not certain. V lost 3 bases, J lost 7 bases, and 7 bases lay in between. CDR3 size: 12 residues. Looked up from germline, CDR1 is SGHVS and CDR2 is FQNEAQ. The CDR3 is CASSFWEQPQHF. CDR3 nucleotides: TGTGCCAGCAGCTTCTGGGAGCAGCCCCAGCATTTT.

The rearrangement links TRBV3-1 (or the pseudogene TRBV3-2) to TRBJ1-1; D not resolved. Trimming stripped 4 bases from V and 6 bases from J, with 12 bases between. CDR1 and CDR2 (germline): LGHDT, YNNKEL (reference sequence). This CDR3 contains 13 residues. The CDR3 DNA sequence: TGTGCCAGCAGCCTTAAGGGTAGCGCTGAAGCTTTCTTT. Protein: CASSLKGSAEAFF.

This chain connects TRBV3-1 (or the pseudogene TRBV3-2) to TRBJ1-2; 9 nucleotides align to TRBD1. Germline V gives CDR1 LGHDT, CDR2 YNNKEL (reference sequence). The CDR3 is 15 amino acids. Trimming at V came to 1 base and at J to 4 bases, leaving 4 bases not matched to a gene. CDR3 bases: TGTGCCAGCAGCCAAGTGGACAGGGGAGGCTATGGCTACACCTTC. Amino acid sequence: CASSQVDRGGYGYTF.

V usage is TRBV27 and J usage is TRBJ2-2, with D maybe TRBD1 (6 bases). Germline V gene sequence: CDR1 MNHEY, CDR2 SMNVEV (reference sequence). The CDR3 has 16 amino acids. V was trimmed by 5 bases and J by 1 base, leaving 14 bases between them. The chain's CDR3 is CASSGGTLRNTGELFF. The CDR3 coding sequence is TGTGCCAGCAGTGGTGGGACACTAAGGAACACCGGGGAGCTGTTTTTT.

The chain employs TRBV4-3 and TRBJ1-5; D perhaps matches TRBD1 (6 bases). The CDR3 length is 14 residues. Trimming pared 1 base from V and 7 bases from J, leaving 11 bases between. Germline values: CDR1 LGHNA, CDR2 YSLEER. The CDR3 protein is CASSQGTEKQPQHF. The DNA of the CDR3 is TGCGCCAGCAGCCAAGGGACAGAAAAACAGCCCCAGCATTTT.

The chain has TRBV5-1 and TRBJ2-7; D is ambiguous. The germline V gene encodes CDR1 SGHRS and CDR2 YFSETQ. The CDR3 consists of 13 residues. The V end was cut by 1 base, the J end by 1 base, with 6 bases between. The CDR3 spells CASSLLQSYEQYF. The CDR3 region has the DNA TGCGCCAGCAGCTTGTTACAGTCCTACGAGCAGTACTTC.

This clone was found a few times. The rearrangement uses TRBV6-4 and TRBJ1-1; no reliable D call. V lost 6 bases to trimming and J lost 0 bases, with 11 bases between them. This CDR3 contains 14 residues. The germline gives CDR1 MRHNA, CDR2 SNTAGT. CDR3 DNA sequence: TGTGCCAGCAGACCCACAGACCTGAACACTGAAGCTTTCTTT. It codes for CASRPTDLNTEAFF.

The V and J genes are TRBV5-5 and TRBJ1-2, with D uncertain. This CDR3 spans 15 amino acids. V lost 4 bases and J lost 6, with 19 bases in between. The germline CDR1 and CDR2 sequences are SGHKS and YYEKEE (reference sequence). The CDR3 DNA sequence: TGTGCCAGCAGCCTAGACCGGAGTTCTATTAATGGCTACACCTTC. The encoded protein is CASSLDRSSINGYTF.

V usage is TRBV19 and J usage is TRBJ2-7, with D perhaps matching TRBD1 (5 bases). This CDR3 region has 15 residues. V lost 6 bases, J lost 0 bases, and 15 bases lay in between. Germline CDR1 and CDR2: LNHDA and SQIVND (reference sequence). As DNA, the CDR3 is TGTGCCAGTAGCACAAGACGACAGAGCTCCTACGAGCAGTACTTC. Protein sequence: CASSTRRQSSYEQYF.

This rearrangement joins TRBV2 to TRBJ1-5; perhaps TRBD1 as D (6 bases). With 3 bases removed from V and 2 bases from J, the gap between germline ends came to 11 bases. From germline, CDR1 is SNHLY and CDR2 FYNNEI. CDR3 length: 15 residues. In DNA form, the CDR3 reads TGTGCCAGCAGTGAGGGGGGGCATGGCAATCAGCCCCAGCATTTT. This translates into CASSEGGHGNQPQHF.

The CDR3 nucleotides read TGTGCCAGCAGCTTAACAGCCACAGATACGCAGTATTTT. Encoded protein: CASSLTATDTQYF. The chain links TRBV7-2 to TRBJ2-3; no clear D. CDR1 SGHTA and CDR2 FQGNSA come from the germline V gene. V lost 2 bases and J 2 bases, leaving 5 bases between the germline ends. The CDR3 consists of 13 residues.

The CDR3 is CASTLLGTSGSVGEQFF. The DNA for the CDR3 is TGTGCCAGCACCTTACTTGGGACTAGCGGGTCCGTCGGGGAGCAGTTCTTC. The rearrangement links TRBV5-6 to TRBJ2-1, with 12 bases matching TRBD2. The CDR3 runs 17 residues. CDR1 and CDR2 from the germline V gene are SGHDT and YYEEEE. J lost 10 bases, V lost 6 bases, and 17 bases had no gene match.

The chain links TRBV18 to TRBJ1-3, with 9 bases aligning to TRBD1. CDR1 KGHSH and CDR2 LQKENI come from the germline V gene. V gave up 2 bases and J gave up 3 bases; unmatched junction bases: 5. This CDR3 is built from 16 residues. CDR3 sequence: CASSPRTTGGGNTIYF. CDR3 nucleotide sequence: TGTGCCAGCTCACCAAGGACGACAGGGGGTGGAAACACCATATATTTT.

The chain joins TRBV5-6 to TRBJ2-6, with a possible D match to TRBD2 (7 bases). V was cut by 3 bases and J by 0 bases, with 16 bases left in between. This CDR3 comprises 18 residues. Germline CDR1 SGHDT, CDR2 YYEEEE. The CDR3 loop reads CASSWGGGLSSGANVLTF. CDR3 nucleotide sequence: TGTGCCAGCAGCTGGGGAGGGGGGCTCAGCTCTGGGGCCAACGTCCTGACTTTC.

In its sample, this clone was seen a few times. The chain employs TRBV3-1 (or the pseudogene TRBV3-2) and TRBJ2-1; 9 bases fit TRBD2. Germline V gene sequence: CDR1 LGHDT, CDR2 YNNKEL (reference sequence). Trimming took 0 bases from V and 9 from J; bases not matched to a gene: 9. This CDR3 contains 16 residues. Written as DNA, the CDR3 is TGTGCCAGCAGCCAAGATCTTGGTCTAGCGGGGCCTGAGCAGTTCTTC. This translates into CASSQDLGLAGPEQFF.

The gene calls are TRBV15 and TRBJ1-2; weak D call: TRBD1 (6 bases). Trimming removed 0 bases at V and 4 bases at J, with 12 bases between. The germline V gene encodes CDR1 LNHNV and CDR2 YYDKDF (reference sequence). The CDR3 runs to 15 residues. CDR3 residues: CATSREGGRSYGYTF. The DNA for the CDR3 is TGTGCCACCAGCAGAGAAGGGGGAAGGAGCTATGGCTACACCTTC.

The chain couples TRBV19 to TRBJ1-6, with TRBD1 matching 9 bases. CDR3 size: 15 residues. Germline V CDR1 and CDR2: LNHDA, SQIVND (reference sequence). J was trimmed by 10 bases and V by 3 bases; bases with no gene match: 7. This CDR3 is CASSISGQGKSPLHF. CDR3 in DNA: TGTGCCAGTAGTATCTCGGGACAGGGAAAATCACCCCTCCACTTT.

The chain joins TRBV15 to TRBJ2-3; D is unclear. V was pared by 0 bases and J by 3 bases, with 13 bases between. The CDR3 is 16 amino acids. Germline assignment: CDR1 LNHNV and CDR2 YYDKDF (reference sequence). The DNA for the CDR3 is TGTGCCACCAGCAGAGATAATTCCAGGAAGACAGATACGCAGTATTTT. This sequence encodes CATSRDNSRKTDTQYF.

This chain connects TRBV6-1 to TRBJ2-5; 9 positions agree with TRBD2. The CDR3 length is 15 residues. Germline CDR1 reads MNHNS; CDR2 reads SASEGT. The ends lost 3 bases at V and 1 base at J; junction bases unmatched: 3. CDR3: CASSETSGTQETQYF. CDR3 nucleotide sequence: TGTGCCAGCAGTGAGACTAGCGGTACCCAAGAGACCCAGTACTTC.

The gene calls are TRBV11-2 and TRBJ2-1; TRBD2 is a possible D gene (5 bases). V was pared by 5 bases and J by 9 bases, with 14 bases between. Germline V gene lookup returns CDR1 SGHAT and CDR2 FQNNGV. The CDR3 consists of 13 residues. The CDR3 sequence is CASSHGERGEQFF. In DNA form, the CDR3 reads TGTGCCAGCAGCCACGGGGAACGTGGTGAGCAGTTCTTC.

V and J are TRBV18 and TRBJ1-2, with a tentative D call TRBD1 (6 bases). From germline, CDR1 is KGHSH and CDR2 LQKENI. Trimming took 0 bases from V and 7 from J, leaving 18 bases between them. The CDR3 length is 16 residues. The CDR3 here is CASSPPVAGAAGGYTF. The CDR3 DNA follows: TGTGCCAGCTCACCACCAGTGGCAGGGGCTGCCGGTGGCTACACCTTC.